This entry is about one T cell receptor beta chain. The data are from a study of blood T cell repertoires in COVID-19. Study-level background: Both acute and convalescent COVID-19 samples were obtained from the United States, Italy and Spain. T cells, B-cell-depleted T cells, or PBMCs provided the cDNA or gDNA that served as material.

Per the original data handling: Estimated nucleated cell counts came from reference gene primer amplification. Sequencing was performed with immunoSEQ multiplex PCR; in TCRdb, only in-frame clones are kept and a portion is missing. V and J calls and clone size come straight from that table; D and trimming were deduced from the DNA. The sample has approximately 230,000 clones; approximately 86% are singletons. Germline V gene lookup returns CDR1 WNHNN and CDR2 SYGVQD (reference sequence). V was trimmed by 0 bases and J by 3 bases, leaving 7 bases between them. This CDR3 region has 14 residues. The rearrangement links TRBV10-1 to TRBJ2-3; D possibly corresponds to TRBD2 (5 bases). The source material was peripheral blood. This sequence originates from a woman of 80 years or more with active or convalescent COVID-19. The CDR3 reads CASSESTRTDTQYF. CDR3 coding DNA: TGCGCCAGCAGTGAGTCAACTAGGACAGATACGCAGTATTTT.